Each of the 13 T cell receptor beta chains below was sequenced from the same sample in a study of shared clonotypes between healthy human individuals. Clones were sequenced by immunoSEQ multiplex PCR, and TCRdb holds only the in-frame ones, with some missing. Of about 490,000 clones in the sample, approximately 80% are singletons; the top ten hold 13%. The sequencing sample was made of PBMCs. The receptor source for this set is a woman aged 40-49 years in good health. Some clones in this sample may be carry-over from other donors' samples.

The chain recombines TRBV28 with TRBJ2-7, with 7 bases matching TRBD2. Trimming removed 5 bases from V and 4 bases from J; junction bases left unmatched: 8. This CDR3 spans 14 amino acids. Germline loops: CDR1 MDHEN, CDR2 SYDVKM. In nucleotides, the CDR3 is TGTGCCAGCAGTCCCGCGGGCGGGAGATACGAGCAGTACTTC. It yields the protein CASSPAGGRYEQYF. Complete variable domain (other parts from reference TRBV28 and TRBJ2-7): DVKVTQSSRYLVKRTGEKVFLECVQDMDHENMFWYRQDPGLGLRLIYFSYDVKMKEKGDIPEGYSVSREKKERFSLILESASTNQTSMYLCASSPAGGRYEQYFGPGTRLTVT.

CDR3 in amino acids: CASSQTANTEAFF. For the CDR3, the DNA is TGTGCCAGCAGCCAAACAGCGAACACTGAAGCTTTCTTT. The gene calls are TRBV5-5 and TRBJ1-1; unclear D gene. The CDR3 spans 13 residues. Trimming took 4 bases from V and 1 from J, leaving 8 bases between them. From germline, CDR1 is SGHKS and CDR2 YYEKEE (reference sequence).

As to this clone: This clone may be a read error of a much larger clone one base away. Other DNA sequences within the sample encode an identical CDR3. The rearrangement links TRBV30 to TRBJ1-2, with a possible D match to TRBD1 (6 bases). V shed 3 bases and J shed 8 bases, with 19 bases lying between them. The germline gives CDR1 GTSNPN, CDR2 SVGIG (reference sequence). The CDR3 runs 14 residues. The CDR3 DNA reads TGTGCCTGGAGCGTACCGGGGGGGCTAATGGGCTACACCTTC. Translating gives CAWSVPGGLMGYTF.

This clone was counted only a few times. The chain has TRBV6-5 and TRBJ2-7; D not resolved. Trimming cost V 8 bases and J 4 bases, with 12 bases left between them. Germline V gene lookup returns CDR1 MNHEY and CDR2 SVGAGI. The CDR3 spans 12 residues. CDR3: CASSDDLYEQYF. The CDR3 bases are TGTGCCAGCTCGGACGACCTATACGAGCAGTACTTC.

The chain is built from TRBV9 and TRBJ2-4; the D gene could be TRBD1 or TRBD2 (7 bases each). The V gene's germline CDR1 is SGDLS and CDR2 YYNGEE. This CDR3 has 14 amino acids. Trimming removed 4 bases from V and 8 bases from J, with 16 bases in between. CDR3 in amino acids: CASSLQGRGDIQYF. The CDR3 DNA follows: TGTGCCAGCAGCTTACAGGGGAGGGGTGACATTCAGTACTTC.

The chain couples TRBV6-6 to TRBJ1-4, with D unclear. The CDR3 covers 12 residues. Germline V lookup: CDR1 MNHNY, CDR2 SVGAGI (reference sequence). V shed 2 bases and J shed 8 bases, with 6 bases lying between them. DNA of the CDR3: TGTGCCAGCAGTTACGGACCAGAAAAACTGTTTTTT. This sequence encodes CASSYGPEKLFF.

This chain joins TRBV2 and TRBJ2-2, with 9 bases that match TRBD1. The V gene's germline CDR1 is SNHLY and CDR2 FYNNEI. The junction had 4 bases not matched to a gene; V was cut back by 6 bases and J by 5 bases. The CDR3 consists of 14 residues. CDR3 sequence (DNA): TGTGCCAGCAGCGCCGACAGGGGGACCGGGGAGCTGTTTTTT. It encodes CASSADRGTGELFF.

The chain couples TRBV2 to TRBJ2-1; 9 bases fit TRBD1. CDR1 and CDR2 from the germline V gene are SNHLY and FYNNEI. The length of the CDR3 is 15 residues. V shed 4 bases, J shed 3 bases, and the junction held 4 bases outside the gene matches. The CDR3 coding sequence is TGTGCCAGCAGTGGACGGACAGGGGACTACAATGAGCAGTTCTTC. Amino acids: CASSGRTGDYNEQFF. The complete variable domain, with remaining parts taken from reference TRBV2 and TRBJ2-1, reads EPEVTQTPSHQVTQMGQEVILRCVPISNHLYFYWYRQILGQKVEFLVSFYNNEISEKSEIFDDQFSVERPDGSNFTLKIRSTKLEDSAMYFCASSGRTGDYNEQFFGPGTRLTVL.

In regard to this clone: The identical CDR3 is also encoded by other nucleotide sequences in the sample. The V call is TRBV27, the J call TRBJ2-7; 11 bases are a match to TRBD2. Trimming at V came to 4 bases and at J to 3 bases, leaving 2 bases not matched to a gene. This CDR3 has 14 amino acids. Germline V gene data show CDR1 as MNHEY and CDR2 as SMNVEV (reference sequence). The CDR3 region has the DNA TGTGCCAGCAGTTCTGGGACTAGCGGCTACGAGCAGTACTTC. Translation: CASSSGTSGYEQYF.

The CDR3 sequence: CASSSTGVGNTIYF. The CDR3, as DNA: TGTGCCAGCAGCTCCACAGGGGTTGGAAACACCATATATTTT. V gene TRBV7-2 combines with J gene TRBJ1-3; 7 positions agree with TRBD1. Germline V gene data show CDR1 as SGHTA and CDR2 as FQGNSA. V gave up 4 bases and J gave up 3 bases; unmatched junction bases: 3. This CDR3 comprises 14 residues. Complete variable domain (other parts from reference TRBV7-2 and TRBJ1-3): GAGVSQSPSNKVTEKGKDVELRCDPISGHTALYWYRQSLGQGLEFLIYFQGNSAPDKSGLPSDRFSAERTGGSVSTLTIQRTQQEDSAVYLCASSSTGVGNTIYFGEGSWLTVV.

The rearrangement links TRBV19 to TRBJ1-1, with a possible D match to TRBD1 (5 bases). V lost 2 bases and J 1 base, leaving 11 bases between the germline ends. The V gene's germline CDR1 is LNHDA and CDR2 SQIVND (reference sequence). The CDR3 runs to 15 residues. In nucleotides, the CDR3 is TGTGCCAGTAGTATAAGGGCCAGGGAGAACACTGAAGCTTTCTTT. It codes for CASSIRARENTEAFF.

A word on this clone: Within the sample, other DNA sequences also encode this same CDR3. The chain employs TRBV7-9 and TRBJ2-7; either TRBD1 or TRBD2 may fit D (5 bases each). Germline assignment: CDR1 SEHNR and CDR2 FQNEAQ (reference sequence). Trimming took 2 bases from V and 2 from J, leaving 7 bases between them. There are 13 residues in the CDR3. This CDR3 reads CASSLPGPYEQYF. The DNA for the CDR3 is TGTGCCAGCAGCTTACCGGGACCCTACGAGCAGTACTTC.

The chain is built from TRBV6-1 and TRBJ2-7; perhaps TRBD1 as D (6 bases). The CDR3 is 13 residues long. Per germline, CDR1 MNHNS and CDR2 SASEGT. The ends were cut back, 4 bases at V and 6 bases at J, with 13 bases in the middle. The chain's CDR3 is CASSAAGVREQYF. CDR3 DNA sequence: TGTGCCAGCAGTGCGGCAGGGGTCCGCGAGCAGTACTTC.